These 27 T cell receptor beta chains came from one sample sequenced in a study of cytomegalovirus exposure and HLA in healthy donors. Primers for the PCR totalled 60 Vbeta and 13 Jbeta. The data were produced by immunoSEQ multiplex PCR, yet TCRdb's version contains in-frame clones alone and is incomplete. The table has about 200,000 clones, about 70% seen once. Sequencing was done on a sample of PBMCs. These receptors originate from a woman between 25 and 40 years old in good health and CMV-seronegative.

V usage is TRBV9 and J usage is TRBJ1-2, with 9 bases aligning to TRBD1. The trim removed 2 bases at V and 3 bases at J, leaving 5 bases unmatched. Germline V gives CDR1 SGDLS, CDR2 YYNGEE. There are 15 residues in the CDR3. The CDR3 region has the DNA TGTGCCAGCAGCGTCAGCTGGGACAGGGACTATGGCTACACCTTC. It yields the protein CASSVSWDRDYGYTF.

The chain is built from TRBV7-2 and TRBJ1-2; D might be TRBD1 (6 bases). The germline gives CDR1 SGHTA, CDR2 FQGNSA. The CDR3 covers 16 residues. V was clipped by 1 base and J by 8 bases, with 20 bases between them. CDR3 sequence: CASSLGGGGTVGGYTF. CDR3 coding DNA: TGTGCCAGCAGCTTAGGCGGGGGCGGGACGGTTGGGGGCTACACCTTC.

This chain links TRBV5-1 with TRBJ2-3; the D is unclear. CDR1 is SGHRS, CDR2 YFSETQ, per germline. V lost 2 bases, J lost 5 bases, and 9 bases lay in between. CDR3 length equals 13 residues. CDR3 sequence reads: CASSLPTLDTQYF. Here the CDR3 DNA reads TGCGCCAGCAGCTTACCAACTTTAGATACGCAGTATTTT.

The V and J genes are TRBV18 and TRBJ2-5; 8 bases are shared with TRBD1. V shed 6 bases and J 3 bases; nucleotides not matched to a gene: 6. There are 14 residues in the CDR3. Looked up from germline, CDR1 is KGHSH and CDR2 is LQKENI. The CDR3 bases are TGTGCCAGCTCCCGAGCGGACAGGGAAGAGACCCAGTACTTC. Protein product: CASSRADREETQYF. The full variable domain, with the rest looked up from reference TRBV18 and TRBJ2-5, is NAGVMQNPRHLVRRRGQEARLRCSPMKGHSHVYWYRQLPEEGLKFMVYLQKENIIDESGMPKERFSAEFPKEGPSILRIQQVVRGDSAAYFCASSRADREETQYFGPGTRLLVL.

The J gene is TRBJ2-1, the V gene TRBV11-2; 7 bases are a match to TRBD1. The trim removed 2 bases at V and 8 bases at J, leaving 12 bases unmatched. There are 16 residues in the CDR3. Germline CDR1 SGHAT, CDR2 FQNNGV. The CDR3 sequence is CASSLMVKQGEDEQFF. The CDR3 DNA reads TGTGCCAGCAGCTTAATGGTGAAGCAGGGGGAAGATGAGCAGTTCTTC.

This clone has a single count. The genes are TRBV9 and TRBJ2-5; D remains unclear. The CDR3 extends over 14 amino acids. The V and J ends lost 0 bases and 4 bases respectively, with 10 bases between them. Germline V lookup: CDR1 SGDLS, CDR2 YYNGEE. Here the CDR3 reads CASSVDPMRETQYF. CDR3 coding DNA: TGTGCCAGCAGCGTAGATCCCATGAGAGAGACCCAGTACTTC.

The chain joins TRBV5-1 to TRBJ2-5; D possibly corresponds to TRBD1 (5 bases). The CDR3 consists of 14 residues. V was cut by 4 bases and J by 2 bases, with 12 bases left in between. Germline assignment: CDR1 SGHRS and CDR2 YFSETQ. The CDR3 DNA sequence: TGCGCCAGCAGCAACCTGCAGGGACAAGAGACCCAGTACTTC. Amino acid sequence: CASSNLQGQETQYF. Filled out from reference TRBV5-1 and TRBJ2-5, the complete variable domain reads KAGVTQTPRYLIKTRGQQVTLSCSPISGHRSVSWYQQTPGQGLQFLFEYFSETQRNKGNFPGRFSGRQFSNSRSEMNVSTLELGDSALYLCASSNLQGQETQYFGPGTRLLVL.

CDR3 coding DNA: TGCGCCAGCAGCTCACAGGGGGCCACAGATACGCAGTATTTT. This codes for CASSSQGATDTQYF. The V call is TRBV5-1, the J call TRBJ2-3; 9 bases map to TRBD1. The ends lost 3 bases at V and 2 bases at J; junction bases unmatched: 1. Germline lookup yields CDR1 SGHRS and CDR2 YFSETQ. The CDR3 has 14 amino acids. Based on the CDR3 plus reference TRBV5-1 and TRBJ2-3, the full variable domain is KAGVTQTPRYLIKTRGQQVTLSCSPISGHRSVSWYQQTPGQGLQFLFEYFSETQRNKGNFPGRFSGRQFSNSRSEMNVSTLELGDSALYLCASSSQGATDTQYFGPGTRLTVL.

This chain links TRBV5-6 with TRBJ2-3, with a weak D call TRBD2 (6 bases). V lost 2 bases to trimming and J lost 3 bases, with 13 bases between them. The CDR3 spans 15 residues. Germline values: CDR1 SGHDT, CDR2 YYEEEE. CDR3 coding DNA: TGTGCCAGCAGCTTCGGGGGAACGGCTACAGATACGCAGTATTTT. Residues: CASSFGGTATDTQYF.

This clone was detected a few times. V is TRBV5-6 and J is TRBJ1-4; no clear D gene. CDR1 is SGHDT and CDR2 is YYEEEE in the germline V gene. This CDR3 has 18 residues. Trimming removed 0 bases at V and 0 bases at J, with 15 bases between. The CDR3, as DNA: TGTGCCAGCAGCTTGGCGGAAAGAGGCACTGCAACTAATGAAAAACTGTTTTTT. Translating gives CASSLAERGTATNEKLFF.

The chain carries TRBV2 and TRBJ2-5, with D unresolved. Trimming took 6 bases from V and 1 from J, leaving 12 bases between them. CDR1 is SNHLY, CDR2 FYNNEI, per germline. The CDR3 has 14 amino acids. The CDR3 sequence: CASSSRHGQETQYF. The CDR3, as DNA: TGTGCCAGCAGCTCACGACATGGCCAAGAGACCCAGTACTTC.

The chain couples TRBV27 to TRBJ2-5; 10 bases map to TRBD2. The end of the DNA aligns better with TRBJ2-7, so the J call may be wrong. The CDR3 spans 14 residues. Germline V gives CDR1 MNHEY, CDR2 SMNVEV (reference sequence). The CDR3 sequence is CASGSGGEGYEQYF. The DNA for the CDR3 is TGTGCCAGTGGCAGCGGGGGGGAGGGATACGAGCAGTACTTC.

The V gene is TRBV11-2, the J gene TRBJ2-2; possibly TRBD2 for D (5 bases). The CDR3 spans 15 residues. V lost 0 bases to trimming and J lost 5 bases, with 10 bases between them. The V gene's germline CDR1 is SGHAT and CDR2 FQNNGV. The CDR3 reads CASSLEYGETGELFF. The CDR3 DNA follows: TGTGCCAGCAGCTTAGAATACGGGGAAACCGGGGAGCTGTTTTTT.

The CDR3 region has the DNA TGTGCCAGCAGTCGCCTGACAGGGATGAACACTGAAGCTTTCTTT. It yields the protein CASSRLTGMNTEAFF. This chain links TRBV6-5 with TRBJ1-1, with 7 bases matching TRBD1. Germline CDR1 reads MNHEY; CDR2 reads SVGAGI. The V segment lost 5 bases and the J segment 0 bases; nucleotides outside the gene matches: 6. The CDR3 is 15 residues long.

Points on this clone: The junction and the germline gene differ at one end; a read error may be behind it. The CDR3 nucleotides are TGTGCCAGCTCAGCACTGGGACTAGCGGTTCTAAGGGACTTC. The encoded protein is CASSALGLAVLRDF. This chain connects TRBV2 to TRBJ2-4; 11 bases are shared with TRBD2. This CDR3 has 14 amino acids. CDR1 SNHLY and CDR2 FYNNEI come from the germline V gene.

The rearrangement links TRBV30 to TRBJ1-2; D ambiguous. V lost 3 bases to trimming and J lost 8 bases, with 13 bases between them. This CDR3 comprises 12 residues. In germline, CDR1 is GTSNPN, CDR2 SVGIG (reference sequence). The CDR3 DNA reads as TGTGCCTGGAGGGGTGGGTTTAGCGGCTACACCTTC. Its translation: CAWRGGFSGYTF.

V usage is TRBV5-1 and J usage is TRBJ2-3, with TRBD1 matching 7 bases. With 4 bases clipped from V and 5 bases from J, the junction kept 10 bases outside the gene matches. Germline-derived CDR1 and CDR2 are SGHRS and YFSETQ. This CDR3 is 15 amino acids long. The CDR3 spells CASSVRQGTGDTQYF. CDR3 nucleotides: TGCGCCAGCAGCGTAAGACAGGGCACGGGAGATACGCAGTATTTT.

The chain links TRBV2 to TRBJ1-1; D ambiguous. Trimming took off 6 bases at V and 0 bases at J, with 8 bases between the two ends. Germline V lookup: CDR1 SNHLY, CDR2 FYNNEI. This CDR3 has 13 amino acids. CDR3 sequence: CASRAYMNTEAFF. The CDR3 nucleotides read TGTGCCAGCAGGGCTTATATGAACACTGAAGCTTTCTTT.

This chain's CDR3 is CASSFGSSYEQYF. CDR3 DNA sequence: TGTGCCAGCAGCTTCGGGAGCTCCTACGAGCAGTACTTC. V gene TRBV5-6 combines with J gene TRBJ2-7; D is possibly TRBD2 (6 bases). CDR1 SGHDT and CDR2 YYEEEE come from the germline V gene. Trimming shortened V by 2 bases and J by 0 bases, and 6 bases separated the two germline ends. CDR3 size: 13 residues.

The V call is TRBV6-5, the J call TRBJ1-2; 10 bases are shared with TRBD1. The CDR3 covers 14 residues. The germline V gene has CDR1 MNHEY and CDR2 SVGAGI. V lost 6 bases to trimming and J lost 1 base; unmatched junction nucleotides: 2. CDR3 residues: CASRWTGGNYGYTF. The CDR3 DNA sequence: TGTGCCAGCAGATGGACAGGGGGTAACTATGGCTACACCTTC.

CDR3 sequence reads: CASSYRTGGNQPQHF. The CDR3, as DNA: TGTGCCAGCAGTTATAGGACAGGGGGGAATCAGCCCCAGCATTTT. The rearrangement uses TRBV19 and TRBJ1-5; 10 bases map to TRBD1. Germline lookup yields CDR1 LNHDA and CDR2 SQIVND (reference sequence). CDR3 length: 15 amino acids. J was trimmed by 4 bases and V by 9 bases; bases with no gene match: 9.

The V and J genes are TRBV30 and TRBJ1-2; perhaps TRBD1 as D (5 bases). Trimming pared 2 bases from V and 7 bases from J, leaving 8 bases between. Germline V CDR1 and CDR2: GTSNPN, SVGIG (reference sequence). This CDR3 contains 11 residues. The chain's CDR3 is CAWSPGGGYTF. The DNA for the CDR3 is TGTGCCTGGAGTCCCGGGGGTGGCTACACCTTC.

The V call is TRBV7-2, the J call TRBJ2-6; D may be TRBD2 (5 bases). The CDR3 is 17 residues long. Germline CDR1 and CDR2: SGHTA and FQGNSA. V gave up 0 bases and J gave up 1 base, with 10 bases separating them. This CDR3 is CASSLALSVSGANVLTF. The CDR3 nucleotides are TGTGCCAGCAGCTTAGCGCTTAGCGTATCTGGGGCCAACGTCCTGACTTTC.

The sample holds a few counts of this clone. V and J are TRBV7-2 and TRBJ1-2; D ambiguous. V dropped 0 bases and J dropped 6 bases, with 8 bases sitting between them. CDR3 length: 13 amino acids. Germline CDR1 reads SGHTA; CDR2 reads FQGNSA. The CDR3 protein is CASSLAWADGYTF. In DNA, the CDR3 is TGTGCCAGCAGCTTAGCTTGGGCAGATGGCTACACCTTC.

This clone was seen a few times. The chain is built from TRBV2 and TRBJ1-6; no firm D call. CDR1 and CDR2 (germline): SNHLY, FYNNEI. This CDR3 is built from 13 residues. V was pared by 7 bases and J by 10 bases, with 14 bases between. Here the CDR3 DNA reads TGTGCCAGCAACGCCCGGTCACGCTCACCCCTCCACTTT. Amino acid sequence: CASNARSRSPLHF.

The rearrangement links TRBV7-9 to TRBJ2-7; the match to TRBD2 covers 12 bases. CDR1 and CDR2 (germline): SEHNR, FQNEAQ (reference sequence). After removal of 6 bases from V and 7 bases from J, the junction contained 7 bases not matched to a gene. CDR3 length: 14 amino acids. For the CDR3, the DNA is TGTGCCAGCAGTCATCCACTAGCGGGAGGAGAGCAGTACTTC. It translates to CASSHPLAGGEQYF.

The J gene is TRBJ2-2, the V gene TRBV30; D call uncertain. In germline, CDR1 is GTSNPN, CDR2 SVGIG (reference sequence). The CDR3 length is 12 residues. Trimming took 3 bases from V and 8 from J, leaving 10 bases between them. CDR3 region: CAWSPSAGELFF. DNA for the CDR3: TGTGCCTGGAGCCCGAGTGCGGGGGAGCTGTTTTTT.